These T cell receptor beta chains were read from a single sample in a study of beta chain features in type 1 diabetes. The data were produced by immunoSEQ multiplex PCR, yet TCRdb's version contains in-frame clones alone and is incomplete. The sample shows roughly 700,000 clones, 13% of them seen only once. The sequenced sample was naive CD4+ T cells from blood. These receptors all come from a man younger than 35 with type 1 diabetes. Both conserved end residues are part of each CDR3. D genes are given only for firm matches. For some rows the clone size is stated as once, few or many, or as a class when expanded; others skip it.

size,V,J,D,DNA,CDR3
few,TRBV7-9,TRBJ2-7,NA,TGTGCCAGCAGCCGACCCGGCCACGAGCAGTACTTC,CASSRPGHEQYF
NA,TRBV6-1,TRBJ1-5,NA,TGTGCCAGCAGTGAACGTGGCAATCAGCCCCAGCATTTT,CASSERGNQPQHF
few,TRBV5-6,TRBJ1-5,TRBD1,TGTGCCAGCAGCCGGACAGGGAAACAGCCCCAGCATTTT,CASSRTGKQPQHF
NA,TRBV23-1,TRBJ1-2,TRBD1,TGCGCCAGCAGTCAATCTTGGCCAGGGGGCCGGTATGGCTACACCTTC,CASSQSWPGGRYGYTF
NA,TRBV10-3,TRBJ1-1,NA,TGTGCCATCAGTGGTTTCCAGGGGATGAACACTGAAGCTTTCTTT,CAISGFQGMNTEAFF
NA,TRBV5-1,TRBJ1-1,NA,TGCGCCAGCAGCTTAGGACCCATGAACACTGAAGCTTTCTTT,CASSLGPMNTEAFF
NA,TRBV15,TRBJ1-2,NA,TGTGCCACCAGCAATATAGGCACGCCACACTATGGCTACACCTTC,CATSNIGTPHYGYTF
NA,TRBV29-1,TRBJ2-6,NA,TGCAGCGTTGCTCTCTCTGGGGCCAACGTCCTGACTTTC,CSVALSGANVLTF
few,TRBV7-9,TRBJ2-3,NA,TGTGCCAGCAGCTCGATTGGGGGCACAGATACGCAGTATTTT,CASSSIGGTDTQYF
few,TRBV29-1,TRBJ1-1,NA,TGCAGCGTTGAGGGGGGGTACACTGAAGCTTTCTTT,CSVEGGYTEAFF
few,TRBV30,TRBJ1-1,TRBD1,TGTGCCTGGACGACAGGGGATCTGAACACTGAAGCTTTCTTT,CAWTTGDLNTEAFF
NA,TRBV19,TRBJ1-1,NA,TGTGCCAGTAGTACTCAGGGGAACACTGAAGCTTTCTTT,CASSTQGNTEAFF
NA,TRBV30,TRBJ1-5,NA,TGTGCCTGGAAGGCAGCAAATCAGCCCCAGCATTTT,CAWKAANQPQHF
few,TRBV30,TRBJ1-5,NA,TGTGCCTGGGGCAAAGGGCAGGGAGAGAATCAGCCCCAGCATTTT,CAWGKGQGENQPQHF
NA,TRBV7-9,TRBJ2-1,TRBD1,TGTGCCAGCAGCGGTCCAGGACAGGGATACGATGAGCAGTTCTTC,CASSGPGQGYDEQFF
NA,TRBV2,TRBJ1-2,NA,TGTGCCAGCAAGGATACAGGGCTTAACTATGGCTACACCTTC,CASKDTGLNYGYTF
NA,TRBV19,TRBJ1-1,NA,TGTGCCAGTAGTCCGGGAGGCCGGTGGACTGAAGCTTTCTTT,CASSPGGRWTEAFF
NA,TRBV18,TRBJ1-2,NA,TGTGCCAGCTCTCCTCTCAGGGACGGCTACACCTTC,CASSPLRDGYTF
few,TRBV6-1,TRBJ1-1,NA,TGTGCCAGCAACGAGCGTGGGGCAGAAGACAGGGCTTTCTTT,CASNERGAEDRAFF
NA,TRBV6-6,TRBJ1-1,TRBD1,TGTGCCAGCAGCCAGGACAGGGGAGTAGGTACTGAAGCTTTCTTT,CASSQDRGVGTEAFF
few,TRBV5-1,TRBJ2-2,NA,TGCGCCAGCAGCTTTGACACCGGGGAGCTGTTTTTT,CASSFDTGELFF
NA,TRBV5-4,TRBJ2-7,TRBD2,TGTGCCAGCAGCTGGGGTGCGGGGGGAACCTACGAGCAGTACTTC,CASSWGAGGTYEQYF
NA,TRBV20-1,TRBJ2-7,NA,TGCAGTGCTAGAAGCTACGAGCAGTACTTC,CSARSYEQYF
NA,TRBV28,TRBJ2-2,NA,TGTGCCAGCAGTTTCGGGGCAGGGCCCAACACCGGGGAGCTGTTTTTT,CASSFGAGPNTGELFF
NA,TRBV27,TRBJ1-1,TRBD1,TGTGCCAGCAGTTCGGGACAGCTGAACACTGAAGCTTTCTTT,CASSSGQLNTEAFF
NA,TRBV6-5,TRBJ2-3,NA,TGTGCCAGCAGGAAGGACAGACCTAGCACAGATACGCAGTATTTT,CASRKDRPSTDTQYF
NA,TRBV30,TRBJ1-2,TRBD1,TGTGCCGCCGTACAGGGGGCCTCTGGCTACACCTTC,CAAVQGASGYTF
NA,TRBV19,TRBJ1-1,NA,TGTGCCAGTAGTGCTTCGTCCGGAACTGAAGCTTTCTTT,CASSASSGTEAFF
NA,TRBV10-3,TRBJ2-7,NA,TGTGCCATCAGTGAGGCGATCCCGACAGATCAGTACTTC,CAISEAIPTDQYF
few,TRBV7-6,TRBJ2-2,NA,TGTGCCAGCAGCCCCCTTGGGAACACCGGGGAGCTGTTTTTT,CASSPLGNTGELFF
few,TRBV5-4,TRBJ1-2,TRBD1,TGTGCCAGCAGCTGGGACAGGGGTTATGGCTACACCTTC,CASSWDRGYGYTF
NA,TRBV25-1,TRBJ2-3,TRBD1,TGTGCCAGCAGTCGGACAGGGGGGACATTAACTAGCACAGATACGCAGTATTTT,CASSRTGGTLTSTDTQYF
few,TRBV6-5,TRBJ2-7,TRBD2,TGTGCCAGCAGGTCAGCGGGGCAATACTACGAGCAGTACTTC,CASRSAGQYYEQYF
many,TRBV30,TRBJ2-6,NA,TGTGCCTCCCCGGACAGATCTGGGGCCAACGTCCTGACTTTC,CASPDRSGANVLTF
few,TRBV14,TRBJ2-3,TRBD1,TGTGCCAGCAGTGAATGGACAGGAAGCACAGATACGCAGTATTTT,CASSEWTGSTDTQYF
few,TRBV7-9,TRBJ1-1,NA,TGTGCCAGCAGCTTAGCGGGGGAAGCCGAAGCTTTCTTT,CASSLAGEAEAFF
NA,TRBV7-9,TRBJ2-1,NA,TGTGCCAGCAGCTTAGACAGATTAATGGCTGGTGAGCAGTTCTTC,CASSLDRLMAGEQFF
NA,TRBV15,TRBJ1-5,NA,TGTGCCACCAGCAGCCCTGCGCGGCCCCAGCATTTT,CATSSPARPQHF
few,TRBV11-3,TRBJ2-3,NA,TGTGCCAGCAGCCCCACGGAGGGTACAGATACGCAGTATTTT,CASSPTEGTDTQYF
NA,TRBV2,TRBJ1-2,NA,TGTGCCCGCAAACCAGCTAACTATGGCTACACCTTC,CARKPANYGYTF
few,TRBV6-5,TRBJ1-1,NA,TGTGCCAGCAGTTACACGGGAATCATGAACACTGAAGCTTTCTTT,CASSYTGIMNTEAFF
NA,TRBV2,TRBJ1-1,TRBD1,TGTGCCAGCACCGGGGACAGTCAGAACACTGAAGCTTTCTTT,CASTGDSQNTEAFF
few,TRBV5-4,TRBJ1-1,TRBD1,TGTGCCAGCAGCCTCGACAGGGCATCGGTCACTGAAGCTTTCTTT,CASSLDRASVTEAFF
NA,TRBV15,TRBJ1-2,NA,TGTGCCACCAGATCCCTATTGGACCGGAGCTATGGCTACACCTTC,CATRSLLDRSYGYTF
few,TRBV29-1,TRBJ1-1,NA,TGCAGCGTACACGTTTACGGTCTTCAGAACACTGAAGCTTTCTTT,CSVHVYGLQNTEAFF
once,TRBV28,TRBJ1-6,NA,TGTGCCAGCAGACAGGGAAAGTCACCCCTCCACTTT,CASRQGKSPLHF
NA,TRBV30,TRBJ2-3,NA,TGTGCCTGGAGCCAGGGGGGTCCCACAGATACGCAGTATTTT,CAWSQGGPTDTQYF
few,TRBV5-1,TRBJ1-1,NA,TGCGCCAGCAGTCAGGAGGACGACACTGAAGCTTTCTTT,CASSQEDDTEAFF
NA,TRBV25-1,TRBJ1-2,NA,TGTGCCAGCAGTGACGCACAGTATGGCTACACCTTC,CASSDAQYGYTF
few,TRBV9,TRBJ2-7,TRBD1,TGTGCCAGCAGCGTAGAGGCAGGGGGTTCCTACGAGCAGTACTTC,CASSVEAGGSYEQYF
NA,TRBV19,TRBJ2-7,TRBD2,TGTGCCAGTAGTCCTCGGACTAGCGGCGAGCAGTACTTC,CASSPRTSGEQYF
few,TRBV10-3,TRBJ2-1,NA,TGTGCCATCAGTGAGTCGACCGGGATTTTCAGGCTGTTCTTC,CAISESTGIFRLFF
few,TRBV30,TRBJ1-1,NA,TGTGCCTGGAGTGTGGAGGTTCTCATGAACACTGAAGCTTTCTTT,CAWSVEVLMNTEAFF
few,TRBV28,TRBJ1-2,NA,TGTGCCAGCAGTCCCTCCGACTATGGCTACACCTTC,CASSPSDYGYTF
NA,TRBV6-1,TRBJ1-2,NA,TGTGTTGGACAGACTAACTATGGCTACACCTTC,CVGQTNYGYTF
few,TRBV10-3,TRBJ1-2,NA,TGTGCCATCAGTGGGGGCCCCTATGGCTACACCTTC,CAISGGPYGYTF
few,TRBV13,TRBJ2-7,TRBD1,TGTGCCAGCAGCTTTGGGGCCGGGACAGCCTACGAGCAGTACTTC,CASSFGAGTAYEQYF
few,TRBV10-3,TRBJ1-1,NA,TGTGCCATCTCAAAGGGGGAGCCACCTGAAGCTTTCTTT,CAISKGEPPEAFF
NA,TRBV9,TRBJ1-1,NA,TGTGCCAGCAGCGTAGATATAATAGGGGGGAACACTGAAGCTTTCTTT,CASSVDIIGGNTEAFF